The 10 T cell receptor beta chains listed next were all sequenced from one sample in a study of control samples from healthy donors and cancer patients (dated by TCRdb to 2020 to 2021). Receptor libraries were prepared by the immunoSEQ multiplex PCR assay. The clones in this table, taken by TCRdb from immuneACCESS, are in-frame only. Not every clone is retained; where verified, under half of the shortfall comes from an unresolved V gene, and the cause of the rest is unknown. Counted in this sample were some 200,000 clones; 80% to 95% of them appeared once. In total, the top ten clones hold more than 1.2% of the sample. Material: blood. All receptors come from a man between 18 and 35 years old in good health.

This clone was counted a few times. V usage is TRBV29-1 and J usage is TRBJ1-1; D is ambiguous. Germline V gives CDR1 SQVTM, CDR2 ANQGSEA. The CDR3 consists of 15 residues. V was clipped by 7 bases and J by 0 bases, with 18 bases between them. CDR3 region: CSAGSGWGMNTEAFF. The CDR3 DNA follows: TGCAGCGCCGGTTCGGGTTGGGGTATGAACACTGAAGCTTTCTTT.

With respect to this clone: This same CDR3 is encoded by further DNA sequences in the sample. The J gene is TRBJ1-3, the V gene TRBV9, with D possibly matching TRBD1 (5 bases). CDR1 is SGDLS and CDR2 is YYNGEE in the germline V gene. Trimming took off 0 bases at V and 0 bases at J, with 7 bases between the two ends. The CDR3 runs 15 residues. The CDR3 protein is CASSVGGSSGNTIYF. As DNA, the CDR3 is TGTGCCAGCAGCGTAGGGGGCAGCTCTGGAAACACCATATATTTT. Drawing the rest from reference TRBV9 and TRBJ1-3, the complete variable domain is DSGVTQTPKHLITATGQRVTLRCSPRSGDLSVYWYQQSLDQGLQFLIQYYNGEERAKGNILERFSAQQFPDLHSELNLSSLELGDSALYFCASSVGGSSGNTIYFGEGSWLTVV.

The V and J genes are TRBV19 and TRBJ1-5, with 10 bases that match TRBD1. V was clipped by 8 bases and J by 5 bases; unmatched bases: 6. CDR1 LNHDA and CDR2 SQIVND come from the germline V gene (reference sequence). The CDR3 spans 14 residues. CDR3 coding DNA: TGTGCCAGTTCCGGGACAGGGGACTATCAGCCCCAGCATTTT. Protein product: CASSGTGDYQPQHF.

This chain links TRBV10-2 with TRBJ2-1; 11 bases line up with TRBD1. In germline, CDR1 is WSHSY, CDR2 SAAADI. CDR3 length: 15 amino acids. V shed 6 bases, J shed 6 bases, and the junction held 7 bases outside the gene matches. The CDR3 here is CASRISGTGGNEQFF. The CDR3 DNA reads TGCGCCAGCAGAATCTCCGGGACAGGGGGCAATGAGCAGTTCTTC.

The CDR3 loop is CASSSRNGGRQFF. The CDR3 DNA reads TGTGCCAGCAGTTCTAGAAACGGGGGGCGGCAGTTCTTC. This chain uses TRBV12-3 or TRBV12-4 with TRBJ2-1; a weak D match, TRBD2 (7 bases). The germline V and J ends were trimmed by 4 bases and 12 bases, with 16 bases remaining between them. The CDR3 is 13 amino acids.

V and J are TRBV7-7 and TRBJ1-1, with 7 bases fitting TRBD1. Germline V gene sequence: CDR1 SSHAT, CDR2 FNYEAQ (reference sequence). The CDR3 sequence is 16 residues long. Unmatched junction bases numbered 5, after V lost 1 base and J lost 0 bases. CDR3 DNA: TGTGCCAGCAGCTTAGAGGGACAGCCCTTGAACACTGAAGCTTTCTTT. It specifies CASSLEGQPLNTEAFF.

The V call is TRBV30, the J call TRBJ1-2; D uncertain. CDR3 length: 15 amino acids. The ends were cut back, 1 base at V and 0 bases at J, with 12 bases in the middle. Germline values: CDR1 GTSNPN, CDR2 SVGIG (reference sequence). The CDR3 DNA reads as TGTGCCTGGAGTGGGAGGGCTACTTCTAACTATGGCTACACCTTC. Protein product: CAWSGRATSNYGYTF.

This chain uses TRBV9 with TRBJ2-3; 9 bases match TRBD2. The V and J ends lost 4 bases and 4 bases, in that order; junction bases with no gene match: 7. CDR1 and CDR2 from the germline V gene are SGDLS and YYNGEE. CDR3 length: 15 amino acids. This chain's CDR3 is CASSSIAGAPDTQYF. CDR3 bases: TGTGCCAGCAGCTCAATAGCGGGGGCCCCAGATACGCAGTATTTT.

J is TRBJ2-3 and V is TRBV9; TRBD2 matches at 9 bases. V was clipped by 6 bases and J by 0 bases; unmatched bases: 11. Germline CDR1 and CDR2: SGDLS and YYNGEE. This CDR3 spans 17 amino acids. The chain's CDR3 is CASTDSGGISSTDTQYF. Here the CDR3 DNA reads TGTGCCAGCACTGACAGCGGGGGGATTTCTAGCACAGATACGCAGTATTTT.

The chain combines TRBV25-1 with TRBJ2-7, with TRBD1 matching 8 bases. The CDR3 extends over 14 amino acids. V gave up 6 bases and J gave up 4 bases; unmatched junction bases: 8. The germline V gene encodes CDR1 MGHDK and CDR2 SYGVNS. This CDR3 reads CASRPGGGRYEQYF. The CDR3 region has the DNA TGTGCCAGCAGACCAGGGGGCGGTAGATACGAGCAGTACTTC.